A selection of T cell receptor beta chains follows, all from one sample in a study of T cell responses to AZD1222 COVID-19 vaccine. Assay: immunoSEQ multiplex PCR; the TCRdb copy retains only in-frame clones and omits some. This table has 120,000 to 150,000 clones, around 88% appearing once. Sequenced here: peripheral blood, sampled on day 0 of AZD1222 vaccination. The receptors stem from an adult in good health. CDR3s include the opening cysteine and the closing phenylalanine or tryptophan. D genes are given only for firm matches. Clone size, where shown, is once, few, many, or a class for clones that have expanded.

V: TRBV27; J: TRBJ2-1; D: -; size: -; length: 12; DNA: TGTGCCAGCAGTTATACTAGCAATGAGCAGTTCTTC; CDR3: CASSYTSNEQFF
V: TRBV30; J: TRBJ2-2; D: -; size: once; length: 13; DNA: TGTGCCTGGTTTACAGGGTTTCACGGGGAGCTGTTTTTT; CDR3: CAWFTGFHGELFF
V: TRBV5-1; J: TRBJ2-3; D: TRBD2; size: -; length: 15; DNA: TGCGCCAGCAGCCTTAGAGGACTAGCGGGAGATACGCAGTATTTT; CDR3: CASSLRGLAGDTQYF
V: TRBV4-3; J: TRBJ1-2; D: -; size: -; length: 15; DNA: TGCGCCAGCAGCCAAGACCGGGGGCGGGACTATGGCTACACCTTC; CDR3: CASSQDRGRDYGYTF
V: TRBV27; J: TRBJ1-5; D: -; size: -; length: 15; DNA: TGTGCCAGCAGTCAACTAGGACGGTACAATCAGCCCCAGCATTTT; CDR3: CASSQLGRYNQPQHF
V: TRBV28; J: TRBJ1-5; D: TRBD1; size: -; length: 15; DNA: TGTGCCAGCAGTCATGGAACGACAGGGGATCAGCCCCAGCATTTT; CDR3: CASSHGTTGDQPQHF
V: TRBV28; J: TRBJ2-3; D: TRBD2; size: -; length: 15; DNA: TGTGCCAGCAGTTTCGTAGCGGGAGGTGTAGATACGCAGTATTTT; CDR3: CASSFVAGGVDTQYF
V: TRBV4-3; J: TRBJ1-5; D: -; size: -; length: 14; DNA: TGCGCCAGCAGCCAAGGGACGGGGAATCAGCCCCAGCATTTT; CDR3: CASSQGTGNQPQHF
V: TRBV5-8; J: TRBJ2-2; D: TRBD2; size: -; length: 16; DNA: TGTGCCAGCAGCGCCCTTCGACTAGCGGGGACCGGGGAGCTGTTTTTT; CDR3: CASSALRLAGTGELFF
V: TRBV28; J: TRBJ1-4; D: -; size: once; length: 15; DNA: TGTGCCAGCAGTTTAGGCGGAGCAACTAATGAAAAACTGTTTTTT; CDR3: CASSLGGATNEKLFF
V: TRBV29-1; J: TRBJ1-5; D: -; size: -; length: 12; DNA: TGCAGCGTTGTCCTTGAGGGCTGGCCCCAGCATTTT; CDR3: CSVVLEGWPQHF
V: TRBV6-5; J: TRBJ1-4; D: -; size: -; length: 14; DNA: TGTGCCAGCAGATTGACAGGCGCTAATGAAAAACTGTTTTTT; CDR3: CASRLTGANEKLFF
V: TRBV6-1; J: TRBJ2-2; D: -; size: once; length: 15; DNA: TGTGCCAGCAGTGACCAAGGTGGGACCACCGGGGAGCTGTTTTTT; CDR3: CASSDQGGTTGELFF
V: TRBV6-5; J: TRBJ1-5; D: -; size: -; length: 14; DNA: TGTGCCAGCAGCGCCCAGGTCCACAATCAGCCCCAGCATTTT; CDR3: CASSAQVHNQPQHF
V: TRBV7-5; J: TRBJ1-1; D: -; size: -; length: 13; DNA: TGTGCCAGAAGCTCAGGGGTGAACACTGAAGCTTTCTTT; CDR3: CARSSGVNTEAFF
V: TRBV4-2; J: TRBJ2-2; D: -; size: -; length: 16; DNA: TGTGCCAGCAGCCAAGGTCTGGGGGCGAGCACCGGGGAGCTGTTTTTT; CDR3: CASSQGLGASTGELFF
V: TRBV9; J: TRBJ1-2; D: TRBD1; size: -; length: 14; DNA: TGTGCCAGCAGCGATACAGGGGCTTACTATGGCTACACCTTC; CDR3: CASSDTGAYYGYTF
V: TRBV27; J: TRBJ1-1; D: -; size: -; length: 12; DNA: TGTGCCAGCGGTGACAGGTTCACTGAAGCTTTCTTT; CDR3: CASGDRFTEAFF
V: TRBV3-1/TRBV3-2; J: TRBJ1-1; D: -; size: -; length: 12; DNA: TGTGCCAGCAGCCAAGATGGGAGAGAAGCTTTCTTT; CDR3: CASSQDGREAFF
V: TRBV4-3; J: TRBJ2-3; D: TRBD1; size: -; length: 16; DNA: TGCGCCAGCAGCCAAGCGGGACAGGGGGTCGCAGATACGCAGTATTTT; CDR3: CASSQAGQGVADTQYF
V: TRBV19; J: TRBJ2-1; D: TRBD2; size: -; length: 16; DNA: TGTGCCAGTAGTCCGTCGGGACTAGCGGCGGGAAATGAGCAGTTCTTC; CDR3: CASSPSGLAAGNEQFF
V: TRBV15; J: TRBJ1-2; D: -; size: -; length: 12; DNA: TGTGCCACCAGATCGCCCAACTATGGCTACACCTTC; CDR3: CATRSPNYGYTF
V: TRBV13; J: TRBJ1-4; D: -; size: -; length: 16; DNA: TGTGCCAGCAGCTCCCGTGGGGTTGCAACTAATGAAAAACTGTTTTTT; CDR3: CASSSRGVATNEKLFF
V: TRBV9; J: TRBJ2-6; D: -; size: once; length: 20; DNA: TGTGCCAGCAGCGCCCCAAGATCGGACACACAACGCTCTGGGGCCAACGTCCTGACTTTC; CDR3: CASSAPRSDTQRSGANVLTF
V: TRBV11-2; J: TRBJ2-1; D: -; size: -; length: 14; DNA: TGTGCCAGCAACCCGCGGGACTCCAACGGGGAGCAGTTCTTC; CDR3: CASNPRDSNGEQFF
V: TRBV18; J: TRBJ1-1; D: -; size: -; length: 14; DNA: TGTGCCAGCTCCGCAGGGCGCAGTTACACTGAAGCTTTCTTT; CDR3: CASSAGRSYTEAFF
V: TRBV14; J: TRBJ2-1; D: TRBD2; size: -; length: 16; DNA: TGTGCCAGCAGCCACATAGCGGGAAGCTCCTACAATGAGCAGTTCTTC; CDR3: CASSHIAGSSYNEQFF
V: TRBV3-1/TRBV3-2; J: TRBJ2-1; D: TRBD1; size: -; length: 15; DNA: TGTGCCAGCAGGACAGGGCCCCAATTTTACAATGAGCAGTTCTTC; CDR3: CASRTGPQFYNEQFF
V: TRBV28; J: TRBJ2-2; D: TRBD1; size: -; length: 15; DNA: TGTGCCAGCAGTCTGGACAGGGCGATAACCCGGGAGCTGTTTTTT; CDR3: CASSLDRAITRELFF
V: TRBV28; J: TRBJ2-7; D: TRBD2; size: -; length: 19; DNA: TGTGCCAGCAGTATCCCCGGGACTAGCGTGACGCTTAGCTCCTACGAGCAGTACTTC; CDR3: CASSIPGTSVTLSSYEQYF
V: TRBV7-9; J: TRBJ2-1; D: -; size: -; length: 18; DNA: TGTGCCAGCAGCCCAGGCCCGGCAGGGTGGGAGTCCTACAATGAGCAGTTCTTC; CDR3: CASSPGPAGWESYNEQFF
V: TRBV5-1; J: TRBJ2-6; D: TRBD2; size: -; length: 17; DNA: TGCGCCAGCAGCTTGACTAGCGGGACAGGTGGGGCCAACGTCCTGACTTTC; CDR3: CASSLTSGTGGANVLTF
V: TRBV28; J: TRBJ2-7; D: -; size: -; length: 12; DNA: TGTGCCAGCAGTTACGAATTCAACGAGCAGTACTTC; CDR3: CASSYEFNEQYF
V: TRBV28; J: TRBJ1-2; D: -; size: -; length: 17; DNA: TGTGCCAGCACCATCCCGGACGGGGTAGGGCAAACTGGCGGCTACACCTTC; CDR3: CASTIPDGVGQTGGYTF
V: TRBV3-1/TRBV3-2; J: TRBJ1-6; D: -; size: -; length: 15; DNA: TGTGCCAGCAGCCGACAGCTTGGGGCAAATTCACCCCTCCACTTT; CDR3: CASSRQLGANSPLHF
V: TRBV6-1; J: TRBJ2-1; D: -; size: -; length: 12; DNA: TGTGCCAGCAGTGAAGTGTGGGGTGAGCAGTTCTTC; CDR3: CASSEVWGEQFF
V: TRBV7-9; J: TRBJ2-3; D: -; size: -; length: 17; DNA: TGTGCCAGCAGCTCAAGGGGTCGGCGGCCTAGCACAGATACGCAGTATTTT; CDR3: CASSSRGRRPSTDTQYF
V: TRBV28; J: TRBJ1-2; D: -; size: -; length: 13; DNA: TGTGCCAGCAGTTTAGGCAGGACCTATGGCTACACCTTC; CDR3: CASSLGRTYGYTF
V: TRBV23-1; J: TRBJ2-1; D: TRBD1; size: once; length: 15; DNA: TGCGCCAGCAGTCGGGCCGGGACAGCTTACAATGAGCAGTTCTTC; CDR3: CASSRAGTAYNEQFF
V: TRBV20-1; J: TRBJ1-2; D: -; size: -; length: 11; DNA: TGCAGTGCTAGGGCCCGGGCAGGGTACACCTTC; CDR3: CSARARAGYTF
V: TRBV10-3; J: TRBJ1-1; D: -; size: -; length: 15; DNA: TGTGCCACTCTAGTCGAGGGGAGAGGTTGGACTGAAGCTTTCTTT; CDR3: CATLVEGRGWTEAFF
V: TRBV2; J: TRBJ1-5; D: -; size: -; length: 12; DNA: TGTGCCAGCAGAGCAGGGTCTCAGCCCCAGCATTTT; CDR3: CASRAGSQPQHF